The 25 T cell receptor beta chains presented below share a single source sample, sequenced in a study of T cells after yellow fever vaccination. In TCRdb, the 5' RACE reads were re-called with MiXCR into one record per CDR3 protein. The data show around 310,000 distinct CDR3 sequences, with about 4.5% seen just once and roughly 19% held by the top ten. Sequencing used PBMCs, obtained 15 days after the yellow fever booster vaccination. The origin of the receptors is a man aged 18 to 29 who received the YFV17D yellow fever vaccine.

This clonotype has only a few counts. The chain uses TRBV4-1 and TRBJ1-5, with 7 bases aligning to TRBD1. J lost 6 bases, V lost 1 base, and 6 bases had no gene match. This CDR3 region has 15 residues. The germline CDR1 and CDR2 sequences are MGHRA and YSYEKL. The CDR3: CASSQADREGQPQHF. The CDR3 DNA reads TGCGCCAGCAGCCAAGCCGACAGGGAGGGTCAGCCCCAGCATTTT.

In its sample, this clonotype was seen a few times. In nucleotides, the CDR3 is TGTGCCAGCAGCCAAGTTGGGTGGGGGGCGAACACTGAAGCTTTCTTT. This sequence encodes CASSQVGWGANTEAFF. V usage is TRBV14 and J usage is TRBJ1-1; a weak D match, TRBD1 (6 bases). CDR3 size: 16 residues. Germline assignment: CDR1 SGHDN and CDR2 FVKESK. Trimming took off 1 base at V and 1 base at J, with 13 bases between the two ends. Filled out from reference TRBV14 and TRBJ1-1, the complete variable domain reads EAGVTQFPSHSVIEKGQTVTLRCDPISGHDNLYWYRRVMGKEIKFLLHFVKESKQDESGMPNNRFLAERTGGTYSTLKVQPAELEDSGVYFCASSQVGWGANTEAFFGQGTRLTVV.

This clonotype was seen repeatedly, ten times or more. The chain recombines TRBV5-1 with TRBJ2-3, with a possible D match to TRBD2 (6 bases). Germline values: CDR1 SGHRS, CDR2 YFSETQ. The CDR3 loop spans 15 amino acids. V dropped 4 bases and J dropped 6 bases, with 18 bases sitting between them. The CDR3 DNA reads as TGCGCCAGCAGCGGAACCATGGGGGGTGTCGATACGCAGTATTTT. Amino acids: CASSGTMGGVDTQYF.

This clonotype was seen a handful of times. V and J are TRBV20-1 and TRBJ1-5; TRBD1 agrees at 9 bases. Per germline, CDR1 DFQATT and CDR2 SNEGSKA (reference sequence). The CDR3 extends over 15 amino acids. V lost 7 bases and J lost 0; bases outside the gene matches: 7. CDR3 loop: CSVFTGGYSNQPQHF. The DNA for the CDR3 is TGCAGTGTATTCACAGGGGGCTATAGCAATCAGCCCCAGCATTTT.

This chain joins TRBV5-1 and TRBJ1-2, with D perhaps matching TRBD1 (6 bases). V lost 0 bases, J lost 8 bases, and 14 bases lay in between. The CDR3 runs 14 residues. Germline V gene lookup returns CDR1 SGHRS and CDR2 YFSETQ. CDR3 bases: TGCGCCAGCAGCTTGGAACTACAGGGTCAAGGCTACACCTTC. This gives the protein CASSLELQGQGYTF.

This clonotype has a handful of counts. The chain is built from TRBV7-6 and TRBJ2-5, with D maybe TRBD1 (5 bases). The germline CDR1 and CDR2 sequences are SGHVS and FNYEAQ. The ends were cut back, 1 base at V and 4 bases at J, with 10 bases in the middle. The CDR3 is 14 amino acids. This CDR3 reads CASSLVGVAETQYF. The CDR3 nucleotides are TGTGCCAGCAGCTTAGTAGGGGTAGCAGAGACCCAGTACTTC. Full variable domain (missing parts from reference TRBV7-6 and TRBJ2-5): GAGVSQSPRYKVTKRGQDVALRCDPISGHVSLYWYRQALGQGPEFLTYFNYEAQQDKSGLPNDRFSAERPEGSISTLTIQRTEQRDSAMYRCASSLVGVAETQYFGPGTRLLVL.

The table lists this clonotype with many counts. V usage is TRBV10-3 and J usage is TRBJ2-7; D is perhaps TRBD1 (5 bases). CDR3 size: 12 residues. V was pared by 10 bases and J by 2 bases, with 12 bases between. Looked up from germline, CDR1 is ENHRY and CDR2 is SYGVKD. The DNA for the CDR3 is TGTGCCACTACTGACAGAGCCTACGAGCAGTACTTC. It codes for CATTDRAYEQYF.

The J gene is TRBJ2-5, the V gene TRBV6-2 or TRBV6-3; 7 nucleotides align to TRBD2. CDR3 length: 15 residues. Germline V gene sequence: CDR1 MNHEY, CDR2 SVGEGT. V was pared by 5 bases and J by 1 base, with 7 bases of the junction left unmatched. CDR3 region: CASSRNLAAQETQYF. CDR3 nucleotides: TGTGCCAGCAGTAGAAACCTAGCGGCCCAAGAGACCCAGTACTTC.

This chain joins TRBV4-3 and TRBJ2-3, with a weak D call TRBD1 (5 bases). The CDR3 covers 12 residues. Germline CDR1 and CDR2: LGHNA and YSLEER. The ends were cut back, 2 bases at V and 6 bases at J, with 6 bases in the middle. As DNA, the CDR3 is TGCGCCAGCAGCCAAAAGGGGGATACGCAGTATTTT. Its protein is CASSQKGDTQYF.

This clonotype has at least ten counts. The chain employs TRBV5-1 and TRBJ1-2; tentatively, D is TRBD1 (5 bases). Per germline, CDR1 SGHRS and CDR2 YFSETQ. The CDR3 extends over 15 amino acids. Deletions cut 0 bases from V and 8 bases from J, with 17 bases between. The CDR3 region is CASSLGTGLNEGYTF. The CDR3 coding sequence is TGCGCCAGCAGCTTGGGAACAGGACTAAATGAGGGCTACACCTTC.

The chain has TRBV3-1 and TRBJ2-1; D possibly corresponds to TRBD2 (5 bases). Between the trimmed V and J ends, which lost 1 base and 13 bases, there was a span of 20 bases. Germline V gene data show CDR1 as LGHDT and CDR2 as YNNKEL (reference sequence). The CDR3 extends over 15 amino acids. Written as DNA, the CDR3 is TGTGCCAGCAGCCAAGTTGCTAGCTTCCTCGATGTACAGTTCTTC. It yields the protein CASSQVASFLDVQFF.

V gene TRBV4-1 combines with J gene TRBJ2-3, with a tentative D call TRBD2 (6 bases). This CDR3 spans 16 amino acids. Trimming took off 0 bases at V and 1 base at J, with 11 bases between the two ends. Germline V gene lookup returns CDR1 MGHRA and CDR2 YSYEKL. The CDR3 DNA follows: TGCGCCAGCAGCCAAGAGATTTGGAGGGGCACAGATACGCAGTATTTT. Protein product: CASSQEIWRGTDTQYF.

This clonotype has more than one count but fewer than ten. At one end, the junction sequence differs from germline, possibly due to a read error. The chain couples TRBV7-8 to TRBJ2-7; either TRBD1 or TRBD2 may supply D (5 bases each). Germline V gene data show CDR1 as SGHVS and CDR2 as FQNEAQ. The CDR3 runs 15 residues. The CDR3 sequence is CACSATVGVSYEQYF. The CDR3 nucleotides read TGTGCCTGCAGCGCGACAGTGGGAGTCTCCTACGAGCAGTACTTC.

This clonotype was counted ten times or more. V is TRBV28 and J is TRBJ2-5; 7 bases line up with TRBD1. The V gene's germline CDR1 is MDHEN and CDR2 SYDVKM. V was clipped by 3 bases and J by 4 bases; unmatched bases: 5. CDR3 size: 14 residues. This chain's CDR3 is CASSLSGQTETQYF. Here the CDR3 DNA reads TGTGCCAGCAGTTTGTCGGGACAGACAGAGACCCAGTACTTC.

This clonotype was observed a handful of times. The chain couples TRBV5-1 to TRBJ2-3; TRBD2 matches 9 bases. The CDR3 loop spans 14 amino acids. In germline, CDR1 is SGHRS, CDR2 YFSETQ. The J segment lost 6 bases and the V segment lost 3 bases, leaving 5 bases of the junction unmatched. CDR3 coding DNA: TGCGCCAGCAGCTCGGCTAGCGGGGCCGATACGCAGTATTTT. Protein sequence: CASSSASGADTQYF.

This clonotype was recorded a few times. V gene TRBV6-6 combines with J gene TRBJ1-2; no reliable D call. The CDR3 is 16 residues long. The germline V and J ends were trimmed by 0 bases and 6 bases, with 17 bases remaining between them. Germline V gives CDR1 MNHNY, CDR2 SVGAGI (reference sequence). As DNA, the CDR3 is TGTGCCAGCAGTTACTCGAGAGTAGGAGTCACGGATGGCTACACCTTC. Encoded protein: CASSYSRVGVTDGYTF.

The chain is built from TRBV3-1 and TRBJ1-1; D is unresolved. The CDR3 is 14 amino acids. Germline CDR1 is LGHDT and CDR2 is YNNKEL (reference sequence). The V gene lost 2 bases and the J gene lost 7 bases, with 14 bases spanning the gap. For the CDR3, the DNA is TGTGCCAGCAGCCAAAGAGCGCGGGCTGTTGAAGCTTTCTTT. Protein: CASSQRARAVEAFF.

This clonotype came up a few times. The J gene is TRBJ2-2, the V gene TRBV10-3, with no clear D. This CDR3 is 12 amino acids long. Trimming shortened V by 7 bases and J by 7 bases, and 10 bases separated the two germline ends. Germline assignment: CDR1 ENHRY and CDR2 SYGVKD. CDR3 DNA sequence: TGTGCCATCAATGACCATGGCGGGGAGCTGTTTTTT. This sequence encodes CAINDHGGELFF.

The sample holds many counts of this clonotype. V is TRBV12-3 or TRBV12-4 and J is TRBJ1-5; a weak D match, TRBD1 (5 bases). The CDR3 totals 16 residues. V lost 3 bases to trimming and J lost 2 bases, with 14 bases between them. CDR3 loop: CASSFFLKGGNQPQHF. CDR3 sequence (DNA): TGTGCCAGCAGTTTTTTCCTTAAAGGGGGCAATCAGCCCCAGCATTTT.

This clonotype was picked up many times. This rearrangement joins TRBV20-1 to TRBJ1-2, with TRBD1 as a possible D gene (5 bases). The CDR3 contains 13 residues. V lost 2 bases and J 2 bases, leaving 9 bases between the germline ends. Germline CDR1 is DFQATT and CDR2 is SNEGSKA (reference sequence). CDR3 DNA sequence: TGCAGTGCTAGACTTACAGGAAACTATGGCTACACCTTC. It is translated as CSARLTGNYGYTF.

This clonotype has just a few counts. The CDR3 region is CASSTPGRPDTQYF. CDR3 DNA: TGTGCCAGCAGTACCCCAGGGAGACCAGATACGCAGTATTTT. The chain carries TRBV6-5 and TRBJ2-3, with D possibly called TRBD1 or TRBD2 (5 bases each). Germline V gives CDR1 MNHEY, CDR2 SVGAGI. Trimming took 5 bases from V and 4 from J, leaving 13 bases between them. The CDR3 has 14 residues.

There are many counts of this clonotype. The chain joins TRBV20-1 to TRBJ1-1, with no clear D. The CDR3 has 15 amino acids. From germline, CDR1 is DFQATT and CDR2 SNEGSKA (reference sequence). The ends were cut back, 2 bases at V and 0 bases at J, with 13 bases in the middle. The CDR3 DNA is TGCAGTGCTAGAAAGGGAGGCGGCTTGAACACTGAAGCTTTCTTT. This gives the protein CSARKGGGLNTEAFF.

The chain recombines TRBV29-1 with TRBJ2-1, with 9 bases lining up with TRBD1. The length of the CDR3 is 14 residues. Germline V gene lookup returns CDR1 SQVTM and CDR2 ANQGSEA. V was pared by 7 bases and J by 10 bases, with 14 bases of the junction left unmatched. The CDR3 sequence: CSGQGTGKTREQFF. Here the CDR3 DNA reads TGCAGCGGGCAAGGGACAGGGAAAACGCGCGAGCAGTTCTTC.

A remark on this clonotype: At one of its ends the junction is not consistent with the germline gene, which may arise from a read error. The V call is TRBV5-6, the J call TRBJ1-1, with D uncertain. Germline CDR1 reads SGHDT; CDR2 reads YYEEEE. The CDR3 totals 13 residues. The CDR3 DNA reads as TGCTGTGCCAGTCGTGCCGGATACACTGAAGCTTTCTTT. It is translated as CCASRAGYTEAFF.

The table lists this clonotype with a few counts. V and J are TRBV3-1 and TRBJ2-7; a possible D gene is TRBD2 (5 bases). Trimming shortened V by 1 base and J by 1 base, and 11 bases separated the two germline ends. There are 15 residues in the CDR3. Germline V gives CDR1 LGHDT, CDR2 YNNKEL (reference sequence). CDR3 residues: CASSQGLSGSYEQYV. CDR3 DNA: TGTGCCAGCAGCCAAGGACTATCCGGGTCCTACGAGCAGTACGTC.